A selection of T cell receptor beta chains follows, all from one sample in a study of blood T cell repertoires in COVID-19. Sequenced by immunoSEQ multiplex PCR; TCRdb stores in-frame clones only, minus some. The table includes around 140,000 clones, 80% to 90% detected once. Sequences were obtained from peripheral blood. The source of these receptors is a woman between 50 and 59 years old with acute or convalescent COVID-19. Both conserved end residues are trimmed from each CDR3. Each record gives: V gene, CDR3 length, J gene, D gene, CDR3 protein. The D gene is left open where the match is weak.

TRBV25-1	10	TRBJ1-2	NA	ASKDAGAGYT
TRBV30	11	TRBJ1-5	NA	AWSVQGDQPQH
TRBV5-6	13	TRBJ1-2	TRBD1	ASSLGWTGSYGYT
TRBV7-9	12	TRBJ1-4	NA	ASVPGGVGEKLF
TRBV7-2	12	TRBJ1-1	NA	ASRQGGGNTEAF
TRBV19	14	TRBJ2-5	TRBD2	ASSISASGERKTQY
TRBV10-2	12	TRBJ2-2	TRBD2	ASSGTSNTGELF
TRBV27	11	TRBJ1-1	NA	ASTASVNTEAF
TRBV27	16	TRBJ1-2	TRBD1	ASSLSIGQGLRRLGYT
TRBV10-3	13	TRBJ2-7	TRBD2	AIKQTSGISYEQY
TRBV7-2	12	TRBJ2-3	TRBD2	ASSLGTPGGTQY
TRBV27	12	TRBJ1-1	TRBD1	ASSFGTGGFEAF
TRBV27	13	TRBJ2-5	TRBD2	ASSFWAGGAETQY
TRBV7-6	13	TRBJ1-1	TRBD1	ASSIAGTGGTEAF
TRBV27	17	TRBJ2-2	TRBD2	ASSLKGLAGGLNTGELF
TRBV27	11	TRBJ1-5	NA	ASSFGRNQPQH
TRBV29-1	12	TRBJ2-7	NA	SASPRLVSQEQY
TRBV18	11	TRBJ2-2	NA	ASSPGLTGELF
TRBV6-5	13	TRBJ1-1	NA	ASTKTALSHTEAF
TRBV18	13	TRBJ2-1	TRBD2	ASSPQAGADNEQF
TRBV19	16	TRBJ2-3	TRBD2	ASSRWGRSGGSTDTQY
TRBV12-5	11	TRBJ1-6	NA	ASGSPPNSPLH
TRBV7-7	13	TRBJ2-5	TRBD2	ASSPTSGLQETQY
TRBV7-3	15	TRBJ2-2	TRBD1	ASSKGHRGTNTGELF
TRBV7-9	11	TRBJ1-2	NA	ASRDGLLYGYT
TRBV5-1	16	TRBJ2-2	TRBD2	ASSPGTSGSSNTGELF
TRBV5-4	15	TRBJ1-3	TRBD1	ASSSSPTRQGKNTIY
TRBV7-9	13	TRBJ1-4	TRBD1	ASSTMQGADEKLF
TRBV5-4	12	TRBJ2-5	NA	ASSLAGGEETQY
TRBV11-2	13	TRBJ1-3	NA	ASSLDAGPGNTIY
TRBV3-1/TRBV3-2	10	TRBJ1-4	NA	ASTRGDEKLF
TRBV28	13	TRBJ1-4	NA	ASSAPGSLSEKLF
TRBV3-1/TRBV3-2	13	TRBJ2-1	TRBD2	ASSHLAGIYNEQF
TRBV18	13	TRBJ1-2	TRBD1	ASSPESPDRGGYT
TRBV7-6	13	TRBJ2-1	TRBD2	ASSSRSGGAGEQF
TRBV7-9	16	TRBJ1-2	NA	ASSLVGPGLSSNYGYT
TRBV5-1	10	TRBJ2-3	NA	ASGLNTDTQY
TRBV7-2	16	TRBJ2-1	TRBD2	ASTENAPPSGPYNEQF
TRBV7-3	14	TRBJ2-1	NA	ASSLTLGGTNNEQF
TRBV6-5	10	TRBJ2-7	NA	ASSPRAGEQY
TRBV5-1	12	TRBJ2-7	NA	ASSLARGEYEQY
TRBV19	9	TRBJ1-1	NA	ATDPGTEAF
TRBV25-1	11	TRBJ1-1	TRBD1	ASRSGTGGEAF
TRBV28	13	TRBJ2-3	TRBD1	ASSPADQGADTQY
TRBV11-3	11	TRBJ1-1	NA	PGRGPTDTEAF
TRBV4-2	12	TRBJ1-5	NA	ASSQDNREEPRH
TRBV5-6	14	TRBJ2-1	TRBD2	ASSLAGTRTHNEQF
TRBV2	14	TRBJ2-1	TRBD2	ASSERLLAAYNEQF
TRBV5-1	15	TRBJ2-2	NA	ASSLGRGIAGTGELF
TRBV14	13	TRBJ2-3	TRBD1	ASSQVDRVQDTQY
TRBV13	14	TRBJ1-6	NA	ASSLGYGETNSPLH
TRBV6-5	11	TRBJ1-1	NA	ASNGQLNTEAF
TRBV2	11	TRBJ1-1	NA	ASTEETGTEAF